The 11 T cell receptor beta chains given below trace back to one sample, sequenced in a study of CD8 T cells in Susac syndrome. An amount of RNA that ranged from roughly 0.5 to 1 ug was reverse transcribed with random hexamers. TCRdb used MiXCR to reprocess the immunoSEQ multiplex PCR reads, holding one entry per CDR3 protein. The sample includes about 140,000 distinct CDR3 sequences, around 95% of them seen just once. The sequenced sample consisted of CD4+ T cells from PBMCs. The receptors derive from a human donor with Susac syndrome.

This chain joins TRBV9 and TRBJ1-1; D remains ambiguous. V lost 2 bases and J lost 8, with 10 bases in between. Germline V gives CDR1 SGDLS, CDR2 YYNGEE. The CDR3 is made up of 12 amino acids. Here the CDR3 DNA reads TGTGCCAGCAGCGTTTACCGTGGGGAAGCTTTCTTT. It specifies CASSVYRGEAFF.

This clonotype was seen a few times. The chain couples TRBV7-2 to TRBJ2-4; D is perhaps TRBD1 (5 bases). The germline V gene encodes CDR1 SGHTA and CDR2 FQGNSA. The CDR3 covers 16 residues. V dropped 1 base and J dropped 8 bases, with 18 bases sitting between them. CDR3 sequence: CASSLGETSLGHIQYF. The CDR3 bases are TGTGCCAGCAGCTTAGGAGAGACCTCCTTGGGGCACATTCAGTACTTC.

The rearrangement joins TRBV29-1 to TRBJ1-2; a possible D gene is TRBD1 (5 bases). Trimming took 4 bases from V and 3 from J, leaving 6 bases between them. This CDR3 is built from 11 residues. The germline gives CDR1 SQVTM, CDR2 ANQGSEA. CDR3 nucleotides: TGCAGCGTTGGGGGGGACTATGGCTACACCTTC. Translation gives CSVGGDYGYTF.

The chain couples TRBV7-9 to TRBJ1-4; no clear D. This CDR3 has 17 residues. V lost 1 base, J lost 0 bases, and 12 bases lay in between. Germline lookup yields CDR1 SEHNR and CDR2 FQNEAQ (reference sequence). CDR3 amino acids: CASSLGAWSSTNEKLFF. In nucleotides, the CDR3 is TGTGCCAGCAGCTTAGGGGCGTGGAGTTCAACTAATGAAAAACTGTTTTTT. Looking up the rest from reference TRBV7-9 and TRBJ1-4 gives the full variable domain: DTGVSQNPRHKITKRGQNVTFRCDPISEHNRLYWYRQTLGQGPEFLTYFQNEAQLEKSRLLSDRFSAERPKGSFSTLEIQRTEQGDSAMYLCASSLGAWSSTNEKLFFGSGTQLSVL.

In DNA, the CDR3 is TGTGCCAGCACCCTGGGTCCAGGCGTCCCACAATATGGCTACACCTTC. It is translated as CASTLGPGVPQYGYTF. The gene calls are TRBV12-3 or TRBV12-4 and TRBJ1-2; the D is unclear. Between the trimmed V and J ends, which lost 7 bases and 5 bases, there was a span of 23 bases. The CDR3 has 16 residues.

V is TRBV12-3 or TRBV12-4 and J is TRBJ2-2, with D hard to call. This CDR3 contains 13 residues. The ends were cut back, 6 bases at V and 0 bases at J, with 5 bases in the middle. CDR3 loop: CASRSSNTGELFF. For the CDR3, the DNA is TGTGCCAGCAGGAGCTCGAACACCGGGGAGCTGTTTTTT.

The chain carries TRBV5-6 and TRBJ2-7; TRBD2 agrees at 11 bases. Germline V gene lookup returns CDR1 SGHDT and CDR2 YYEEEE. Trimming took 4 bases from V and 6 from J; bases not matched to a gene: 9. This CDR3 has 15 amino acids. The CDR3 sequence: CASSMPGLADLEQYF. In DNA, the CDR3 is TGTGCCAGCAGCATGCCGGGACTAGCGGACCTCGAGCAGTACTTC.

This chain links TRBV24-1 with TRBJ2-5; D unresolved. CDR3 length: 15 residues. The V and J ends lost 5 bases and 5 bases respectively, with 17 bases between them. The germline gives CDR1 KGHDR, CDR2 SFDVKD. This CDR3 reads CATSGSGEIGETQYF. CDR3 sequence (DNA): TGTGCCACCAGTGGTTCGGGCGAGATAGGGGAGACCCAGTACTTC.

The gene calls are TRBV20-1 and TRBJ2-1, with D possibly being TRBD2 (6 bases). The ends were cut back, 3 bases at V and 5 bases at J, with 14 bases in the middle. The germline V gene has CDR1 DFQATT and CDR2 SNEGSKA (reference sequence). CDR3 length: 14 amino acids. The CDR3 is CSARGGRIDNEQFF. The CDR3 nucleotides read TGCAGTGCTAGGGGGGGTCGGATTGACAATGAGCAGTTCTTC.

The chain links TRBV21-1 to TRBJ1-5; the listed D gene, TRBD1, was not tested against the DNA. TRBV21-1 is described as a pseudogene. The length of the CDR3 is 17 residues. CDR3 coding DNA: TGTGCCAGCACCTTCTGGGGGGAATCTTCTTGGAATCAGCCCCAGCATTTT. It codes for CASTFWGESSWNQPQHF.

V gene TRBV18 combines with J gene TRBJ2-7; D tentatively fits TRBD1 or TRBD2 (5 bases each). This CDR3 is built from 16 residues. Trimming removed 5 bases from V and 4 bases from J, with 21 bases in between. Germline values: CDR1 KGHSH, CDR2 LQKENI. The CDR3 reads CASSSSGTARVYEQYF. Here the CDR3 DNA reads TGTGCCAGCTCATCTTCCGGGACCGCGAGAGTATACGAGCAGTACTTC.